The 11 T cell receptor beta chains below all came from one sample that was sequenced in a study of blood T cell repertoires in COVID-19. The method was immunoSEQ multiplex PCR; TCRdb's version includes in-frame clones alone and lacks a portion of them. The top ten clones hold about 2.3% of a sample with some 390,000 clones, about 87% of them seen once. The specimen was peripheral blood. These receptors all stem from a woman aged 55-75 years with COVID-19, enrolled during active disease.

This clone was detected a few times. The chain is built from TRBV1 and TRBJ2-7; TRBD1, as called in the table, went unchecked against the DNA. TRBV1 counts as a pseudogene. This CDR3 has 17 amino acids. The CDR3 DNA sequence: TGCACCAGCAGCCTACGATTCAGGGACAGGGATTCTTACGAGCAGTACTTC. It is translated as CTSSLRFRDRDSYEQYF.

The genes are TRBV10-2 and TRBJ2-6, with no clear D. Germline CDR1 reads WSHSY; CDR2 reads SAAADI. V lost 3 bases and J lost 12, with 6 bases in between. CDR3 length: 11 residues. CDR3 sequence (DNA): TGCGCCAGCAGTGAAAATATCGTCCTGACTTTC. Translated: CASSENIVLTF.

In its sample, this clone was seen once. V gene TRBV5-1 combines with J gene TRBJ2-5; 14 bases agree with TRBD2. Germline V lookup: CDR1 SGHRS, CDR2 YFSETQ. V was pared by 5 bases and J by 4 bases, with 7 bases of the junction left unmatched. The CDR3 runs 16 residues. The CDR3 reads CASRFTGTSGGETQYF. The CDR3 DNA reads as TGCGCCAGCAGGTTTACTGGGACTAGCGGGGGAGAGACCCAGTACTTC.

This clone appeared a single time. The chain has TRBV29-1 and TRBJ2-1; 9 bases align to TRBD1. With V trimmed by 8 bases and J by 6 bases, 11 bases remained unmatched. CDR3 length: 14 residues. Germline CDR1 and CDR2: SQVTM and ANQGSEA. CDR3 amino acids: CSPMRGQGLNEQFF. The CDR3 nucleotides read TGCAGCCCCATGAGGGGACAGGGCCTCAATGAGCAGTTCTTC.

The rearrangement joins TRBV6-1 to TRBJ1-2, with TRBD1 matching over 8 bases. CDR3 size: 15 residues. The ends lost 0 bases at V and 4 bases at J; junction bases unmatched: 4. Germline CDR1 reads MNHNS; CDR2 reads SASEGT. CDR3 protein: CASSEAQGVGYGYTF. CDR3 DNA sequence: TGTGCCAGCAGTGAAGCACAGGGGGTAGGCTATGGCTACACCTTC.

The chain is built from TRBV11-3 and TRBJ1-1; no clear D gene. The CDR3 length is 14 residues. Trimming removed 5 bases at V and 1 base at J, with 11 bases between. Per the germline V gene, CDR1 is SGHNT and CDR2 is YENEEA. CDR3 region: CASSMAGTNTEAFF. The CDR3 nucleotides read TGTGCCAGCAGCATGGCGGGCACGAACACTGAAGCTTTCTTT. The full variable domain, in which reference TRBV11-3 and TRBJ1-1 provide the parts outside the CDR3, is EAGVVQSPRYKIIEKKQPVAFWCNPISGHNTLYWYLQNLGQGPELLIRYENEEAVDDSQLPKDRFSAERLKGVDSTLKIQPAELGDSAVYLCASSMAGTNTEAFFGQGTRLTVV.

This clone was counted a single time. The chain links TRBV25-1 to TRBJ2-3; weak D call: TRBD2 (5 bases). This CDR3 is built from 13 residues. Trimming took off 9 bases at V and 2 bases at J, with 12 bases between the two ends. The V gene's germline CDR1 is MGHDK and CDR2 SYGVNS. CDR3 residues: CASQRGFTDTQYF. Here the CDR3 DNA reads TGTGCCAGTCAGAGAGGGTTCACAGATACGCAGTATTTT.

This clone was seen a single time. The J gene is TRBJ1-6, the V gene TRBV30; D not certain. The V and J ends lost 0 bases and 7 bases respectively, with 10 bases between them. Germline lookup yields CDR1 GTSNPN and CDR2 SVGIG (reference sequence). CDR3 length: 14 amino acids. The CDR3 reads CAWSVRAGNSPLHF. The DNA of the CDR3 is TGTGCCTGGAGTGTGCGGGCGGGGAATTCACCCCTCCACTTT.

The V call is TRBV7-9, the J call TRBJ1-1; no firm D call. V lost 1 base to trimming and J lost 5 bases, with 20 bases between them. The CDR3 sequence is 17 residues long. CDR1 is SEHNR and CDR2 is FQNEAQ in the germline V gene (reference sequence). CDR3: CASSLVYVWGERTEAFF. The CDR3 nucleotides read TGTGCCAGCAGCTTAGTATATGTTTGGGGAGAGAGAACTGAAGCTTTCTTT.

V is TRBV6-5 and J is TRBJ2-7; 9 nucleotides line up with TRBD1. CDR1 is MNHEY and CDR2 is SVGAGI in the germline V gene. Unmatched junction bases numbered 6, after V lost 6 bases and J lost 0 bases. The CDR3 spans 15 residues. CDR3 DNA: TGTGCCAGCAGAACAGACAGGGGGATCTCCTACGAGCAGTACTTC. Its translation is CASRTDRGISYEQYF.

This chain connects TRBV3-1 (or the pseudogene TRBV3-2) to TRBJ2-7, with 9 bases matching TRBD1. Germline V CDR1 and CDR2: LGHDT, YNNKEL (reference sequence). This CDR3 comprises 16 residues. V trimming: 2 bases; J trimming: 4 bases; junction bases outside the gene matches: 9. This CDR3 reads CASSQSPGTGNYEQYF. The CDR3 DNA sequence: TGTGCCAGCAGCCAAAGTCCCGGGACAGGGAATTACGAGCAGTACTTC.